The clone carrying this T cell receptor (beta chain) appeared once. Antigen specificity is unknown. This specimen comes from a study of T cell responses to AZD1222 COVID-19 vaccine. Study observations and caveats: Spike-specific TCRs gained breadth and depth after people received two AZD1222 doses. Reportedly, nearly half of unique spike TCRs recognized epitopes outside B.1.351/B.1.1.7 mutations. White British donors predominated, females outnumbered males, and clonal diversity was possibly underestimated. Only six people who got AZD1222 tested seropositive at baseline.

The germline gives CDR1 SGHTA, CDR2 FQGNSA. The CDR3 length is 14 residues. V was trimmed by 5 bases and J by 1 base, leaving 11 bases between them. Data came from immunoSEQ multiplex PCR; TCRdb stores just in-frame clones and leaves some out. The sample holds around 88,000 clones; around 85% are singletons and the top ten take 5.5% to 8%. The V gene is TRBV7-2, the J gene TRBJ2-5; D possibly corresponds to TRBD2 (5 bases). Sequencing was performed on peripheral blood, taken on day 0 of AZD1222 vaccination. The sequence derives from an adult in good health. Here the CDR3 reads CASSRGLSQETQYF. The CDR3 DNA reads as TGTGCCAGCAGCCGTGGACTGTCCCAAGAGACCCAGTACTTC.